The T cell receptor beta chain under discussion was sequenced for a study of CD8 T cells in ankylosing spondylitis. Study-level findings and limits: In peripheral blood, disease-linked CD8+ clones occurred at relatively low frequencies. Several highly homologous variants made up a TCR beta motif, and this motif appeared characteristic of ankylosing spondylitis blood. Some motif variants had been reported before (in reactive arthritis synovial fluid and blood).

This clonotype was recorded many times. Its cognate antigen is unknown. TCRdb passed the 5' RACE reads through MiXCR, listing each CDR3 protein once. The repertoire holds about 24,000 distinct CDR3 sequences, 13% seen once, with 35% in the top ten. The ends lost 0 bases at V and 6 bases at J; junction bases unmatched: 10. The CDR3 is made up of 16 amino acids. Germline values: CDR1 SGHRS, CDR2 YFSETQ. The sample taken for sequencing was blood. The chain is built from TRBV5-1 and TRBJ2-3; TRBD2 matches 7 bases. The sequence derives from a male donor with ankylosing spondylitis or in good health (not recorded which). The CDR3 protein is CASSLVLAAYVDTQYF. The CDR3 DNA sequence: TGCGCCAGCAGCTTGGTGCTAGCGGCCTATGTGGATACGCAGTATTTT.